The 2 T cell receptor beta chains below were found in one sample sequenced in a study of tissue T cells after allogeneic stem cell transplantation. Sequenced by immunoSEQ multiplex PCR; TCRdb stores in-frame clones only, minus some. The sample has about 2,600 clones, about 50% seen once. The time point denotes: mouse harvest day 14 after allogeneic transplant. The graft held 10^6 splenic CD5+ T cells and 10^7 T-cell-depleted bone marrow cells. What was sequenced was gut tissue. The origin of the receptors is a female BALB/c mouse given C57BL/6 T cells with graft-versus-host disease after an allogeneic hematopoietic cell transplant.

This clone was seen just once. The gene names given are mouse names. The CDR3 end lies 1 residue beyond the end of the read and is filled in from the germline J gene. This rearrangement joins TRBV12-2 to TRBJ1-1; 9 bases are shared with TRBD1. This CDR3 is 15 amino acids long. Germline assignment: CDR1 SGHLS and CDR2 HYDKME. V was pared by 0 bases and J by 6 bases, with 7 bases of the junction left unmatched. The sequenced part of the CDR3 DNA is TGTGCCAGCTCTCTCGCCCGGGACAGGGTTTCAGAAGTCTTC. Translated, it gives CASSLARDRVSEVF. In full, the CDR3 is CASSLARDRVSEVFF. Full variable domain (missing parts from reference TRBV12-2 and TRBJ1-1): NSGVVQSPRYIIKGKGERSILKCIPISGHLSVAWYQQTQGQELKFFIQHYDKMERDKGNLPSRFSVQQFDDYHSEMNMSALELEDSAVYFCASSLARDRVSEVFFGKGTRLTVV.

As concerns this clone: These gene names are mouse names. With the read ending 1 residue before the CDR3 end, the germline J gene is used to fill in that end. V and J are TRBV26 and TRBJ2-7; D may be TRBD2 (5 bases). Trimming took 2 bases from V and 4 from J, leaving 9 bases between them. CDR1 is KGHPV, CDR2 FQNQEV, per germline (reference sequence). The CDR3 loop spans 13 amino acids. The CDR3 DNA, read in part, is TGTGCCAGCAGTCTGAGGCGACTGTATGAACAGTAC. Protein: CASSLRRLYEQY. Given in full, the CDR3 is CASSLRRLYEQYF.